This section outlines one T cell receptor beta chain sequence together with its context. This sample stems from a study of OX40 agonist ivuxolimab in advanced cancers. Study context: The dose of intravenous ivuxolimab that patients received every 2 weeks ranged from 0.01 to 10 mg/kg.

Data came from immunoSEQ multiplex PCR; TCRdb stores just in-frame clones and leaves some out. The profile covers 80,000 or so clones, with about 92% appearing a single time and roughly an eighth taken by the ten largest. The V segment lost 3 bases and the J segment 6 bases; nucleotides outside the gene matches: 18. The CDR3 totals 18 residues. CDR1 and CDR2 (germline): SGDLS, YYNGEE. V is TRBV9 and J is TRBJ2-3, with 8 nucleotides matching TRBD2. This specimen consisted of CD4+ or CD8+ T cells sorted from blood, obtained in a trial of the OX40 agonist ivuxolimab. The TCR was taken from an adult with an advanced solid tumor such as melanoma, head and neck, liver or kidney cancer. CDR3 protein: CASSGYFPGLGGADTQYF. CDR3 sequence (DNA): TGTGCCAGCAGCGGATACTTTCCGGGACTAGGTGGGGCGGATACGCAGTATTTT.